Reported below is one T cell receptor (beta chain). Its cognate antigen is unknown. The sample is drawn from a study of cytomegalovirus exposure and HLA in healthy donors. Researchers ran the PCR with 60 Vbeta and 13 Jbeta primers. This table comes from immunoSEQ multiplex PCR, and its TCRdb copy is limited to in-frame clones, with some not included. The data hold about 82,000 clones, with roughly 84% observed a single time. General study results and limits: Researchers reportedly found TCR beta sequences accurately predicted most subjects' HLA-A and HLA-B alleles.

The CDR3 extends over 15 amino acids. CDR1 and CDR2 (germline): LGHNA, YNFKEQ. V shed 0 bases and J shed 3 bases, with 10 bases lying between them. This chain joins TRBV4-2 and TRBJ2-3; no reliable D call. The sample consisted of PBMCs. This receptor was obtained from a man in his 70s in good health and CMV-seropositive. The CDR3 is CASSQDREETDTQYF. CDR3 bases: TGTGCCAGCAGCCAAGACCGAGAGGAAACAGATACGCAGTATTTT.